A selection of T cell receptor beta chains follows, all from one sample in a study of blood T cell repertoires in COVID-19. The assay was immunoSEQ multiplex PCR, and TCRdb's table has in-frame clones only and misses some. The sample includes around 300,000 clones, 80% to 90% of them seen just once. Material for sequencing was PBMCs or T cells enriched from blood (not recorded which). These receptors were taken from a woman aged 18-29 years who had recovered from COVID-19. The CDR3 runs from the conserved cysteine through the conserved F or W. D genes are given only for firm matches. Where a row states a size, it is once, few, many or the class of an expanded clone; other rows omit it.

len,d_gene,j_gene,abundance,v_gene,CDR3aa,CDR3nt
15,-,TRBJ1-5,-,TRBV4-1,CASSQDRQEYQPQHF,TGCGCCAGCAGCCAAGATCGGCAGGAATATCAGCCCCAGCATTTT
15,TRBD1,TRBJ1-1,-,TRBV5-1,CASSPGQGVNTEAFF,TGCGCCAGCAGCCCAGGACAGGGGGTGAACACTGAAGCTTTCTTT
14,-,TRBJ1-1,once,TRBV28,CASSLTEMNTEAFF,TGTGCCAGCAGTTTGACAGAAATGAACACTGAAGCTTTCTTT
14,TRBD1,TRBJ1-2,-,TRBV27,CASRAQTGKYGYTF,TGTGCCAGCAGAGCCCAGACAGGGAAATATGGCTACACCTTC
15,TRBD1,TRBJ1-1,-,TRBV6-6,CASSIRGTGPTEAFF,TGTGCCAGCAGCATTCGGGGGACAGGTCCGACTGAAGCTTTCTTT
15,TRBD2,TRBJ2-1,-,TRBV6-5,CASTLRGGWDNEQFF,TGTGCCAGCACCCTACGGGGGGGATGGGACAATGAGCAGTTCTTC
17,-,TRBJ1-3,-,TRBV7-8,CASSLRGGHVPGNTIYF,TGTGCCAGCAGCTTACGGGGGGGACACGTCCCAGGAAACACCATATATTTT
12,TRBD1,TRBJ1-1,-,TRBV28,CATTGGGTEAFF,TGTGCCACAACAGGGGGAGGTACTGAAGCTTTCTTT
17,-,TRBJ1-4,-,TRBV10-3,CAISEARGGGTNEKLFF,TGTGCCATCAGTGAGGCGAGAGGCGGGGGAACTAATGAAAAACTGTTTTTT
15,-,TRBJ2-7,-,TRBV10-3,CAISESNGGSYEQYF,TGTGCCATCAGTGAGTCTAACGGGGGCTCCTACGAGCAGTACTTC
14,TRBD2,TRBJ2-3,-,TRBV9,CASSTSGGLDTQYF,TGTGCCAGCAGCACTAGCGGGGGGTTGGATACGCAGTATTTT
16,TRBD1,TRBJ1-6,-,TRBV5-1,CASSLGQGTHNSPLHF,TGCGCCAGCAGCCTAGGACAGGGAACGCATAATTCACCCCTCCACTTT
14,-,TRBJ2-3,-,TRBV11-3,CASSLRDGTDTQYF,TGTGCCAGCAGCCTGCGGGACGGCACAGATACGCAGTATTTT
17,-,TRBJ1-2,-,TRBV28,CASRQTGGSPRGYGYTF,TGTGCCAGCAGACAGACAGGAGGCTCGCCCCGGGGCTATGGCTACACCTTC
17,TRBD2,TRBJ2-3,-,TRBV7-9,CASSLTSGLAGTDTQYF,TGTGCCAGCAGCTTAACCTCGGGACTAGCGGGGACAGATACGCAGTATTTT
15,-,TRBJ2-2,-,TRBV14,CASSQVAGKGGELFF,TGTGCCAGCAGCCAAGTCGCAGGGAAAGGCGGGGAGCTGTTTTTT
17,TRBD2,TRBJ2-5,-,TRBV11-2,CASSLGVGGGPEETQYF,TGTGCCAGCAGCTTAGGGGTGGGCGGGGGGCCGGAAGAGACCCAGTACTTC
14,-,TRBJ1-2,-,TRBV9,CASTEGLGGYGYTF,TGTGCCAGCACCGAGGGCCTAGGGGGCTATGGCTACACCTTC
15,-,TRBJ1-5,-,TRBV6-5,CASSYSYNSNQPQHF,TGTGCCAGCAGTTACTCGTATAATAGCAATCAGCCCCAGCATTTT
15,-,TRBJ1-4,once,TRBV19,CASSIRTATNEKLFF,TGTGCCAGTAGTATCCGGACAGCAACTAATGAAAAACTGTTTTTT
14,-,TRBJ2-5,-,TRBV11-2,CASSFGWIQETQYF,TGTGCCAGCAGCTTCGGGTGGATACAAGAGACCCAGTACTTC
14,-,TRBJ1-2,few,TRBV6-5,CASRQATGIYGYTF,TGTGCCAGCAGGCAAGCGACAGGAATTTATGGCTACACCTTC
16,-,TRBJ1-6,-,TRBV4-1,CASSQDLGDGGSPLHF,TGCGCCAGCAGCCAAGATTTAGGGGACGGGGGTTCACCCCTCCACTTT
15,TRBD1,TRBJ1-2,-,TRBV28,CASKLGGQGFYGYTF,TGTGCCAGCAAACTCGGGGGACAGGGGTTTTATGGCTACACCTTC
19,TRBD2,TRBJ2-3,-,TRBV3-1/TRBV3-2,CASSPRPGLAGVLTDTQYF,TGTGCCAGCAGCCCAAGACCGGGACTAGCGGGGGTCCTCACAGATACGCAGTATTTT